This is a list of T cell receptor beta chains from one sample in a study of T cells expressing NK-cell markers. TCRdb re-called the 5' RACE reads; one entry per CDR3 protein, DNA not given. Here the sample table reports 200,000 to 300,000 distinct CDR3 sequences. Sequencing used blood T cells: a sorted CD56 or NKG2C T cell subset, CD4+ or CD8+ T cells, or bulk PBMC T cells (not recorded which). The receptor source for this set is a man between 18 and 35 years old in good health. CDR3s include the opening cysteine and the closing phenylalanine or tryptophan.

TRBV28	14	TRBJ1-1	CASSYSWKNTEAFF
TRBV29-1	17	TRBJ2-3	CSSGGGDSATSTDTQYF
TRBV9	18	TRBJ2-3	CASSAGTSGTTSTDTQYF
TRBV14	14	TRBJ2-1	CASSQNIGYRVQFF
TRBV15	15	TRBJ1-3	CATSRDPGVLNTIYF
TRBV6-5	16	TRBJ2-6	CASSWDRAAGANVLTF
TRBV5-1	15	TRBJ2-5	CASSSSLQGGETQYF
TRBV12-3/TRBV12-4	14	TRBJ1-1	CASSWGQGSTEAFF
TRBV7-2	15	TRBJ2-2	CASSSSGANTGELFF
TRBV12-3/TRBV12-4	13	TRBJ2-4	CASARTSEDIQYF
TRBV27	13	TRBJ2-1	CASTGNSYNEQFF
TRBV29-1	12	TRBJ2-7	CSVEGPRYEQYF
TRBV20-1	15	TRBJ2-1	CSAFIRDRGIRKQFF
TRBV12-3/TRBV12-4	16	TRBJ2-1	CASTQRTSGTYNEQFF
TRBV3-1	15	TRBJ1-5	CASSQDRGRNQPQHF